This entry lists 20 T cell receptor beta chains sequenced from one sample in a study of blood T cell repertoires in COVID-19. The repertoire was sequenced with immunoSEQ multiplex PCR; TCRdb's copy has only in-frame clones and lacks some. The sample lists 150,000 to 190,000 clones; 85% to 90% were seen once. Sequencing was performed on peripheral blood. The receptors were sampled from a woman aged 35 to 49 with acute or convalescent COVID-19.

This rearrangement joins TRBV12-3 or TRBV12-4 to TRBJ2-3; D is ambiguous. CDR3 length: 11 residues. V dropped 5 bases and J dropped 5 bases, with 5 bases sitting between them. The CDR3 sequence: CASSRLDTQYF. In DNA, the CDR3 is TGTGCCAGCAGTCGTCTAGATACGCAGTATTTT.

V and J are TRBV7-9 and TRBJ1-5, with D possibly matching TRBD1 (5 bases). Trimming cost V 5 bases and J 2 bases, with 19 bases left between them. CDR1 is SEHNR and CDR2 is FQNEAQ in the germline V gene (reference sequence). The CDR3 is made up of 17 amino acids. This CDR3 reads CASSGAGGTTGNQPQHF. CDR3 bases: TGTGCCAGCAGCGGAGCTGGGGGGACGACGGGCAATCAGCCCCAGCATTTT. Together with reference TRBV7-9 and TRBJ1-5, the CDR3 gives the full variable domain: DTGVSQNPRHKITKRGQNVTFRCDPISEHNRLYWYRQTLGQGPEFLTYFQNEAQLEKSRLLSDRFSAERPKGSFSTLEIQRTEQGDSAMYLCASSGAGGTTGNQPQHFGDGTRLSIL.

This chain uses TRBV6-5 with TRBJ2-5; 13 nucleotides line up with TRBD2. V was pared by 6 bases and J by 4 bases, with 5 bases of the junction left unmatched. The CDR3 totals 15 residues. Per the germline V gene, CDR1 is MNHEY and CDR2 is SVGAGI. The CDR3 nucleotides read TGTGCCAGCAGACGAACTAGCGGGAGGGGAGAGACCCAGTACTTC. Residues: CASRRTSGRGETQYF.

The chain uses TRBV9 and TRBJ1-3; no clear D. Trimming removed 4 bases at V and 0 bases at J, with 8 bases between. Germline CDR1 SGDLS, CDR2 YYNGEE. The CDR3 is 14 residues long. The CDR3 loop is CASSLTDSGNTIYF. The CDR3 DNA follows: TGTGCCAGCAGCCTTACAGACTCTGGAAACACCATATATTTT.

V and J are TRBV11-2 and TRBJ2-1; TRBD2 agrees at 7 bases. J lost 4 bases, V lost 1 base, and 4 bases had no gene match. Germline CDR1 SGHAT, CDR2 FQNNGV. This CDR3 is 15 amino acids long. This chain's CDR3 is CASSLVTGGYNEQFF. The CDR3 DNA reads TGTGCCAGCAGCTTAGTCACGGGGGGATACAATGAGCAGTTCTTC.

This sequence joins TRBV5-1 and TRBJ2-6; maybe TRBD1 (6 bases). Germline V gene lookup returns CDR1 SGHRS and CDR2 YFSETQ. V shed 0 bases and J shed 4 bases, with 17 bases lying between them. The length of the CDR3 is 18 residues. The CDR3 protein is CASSLALQGLGGANVLTF. In DNA form, the CDR3 reads TGCGCCAGCAGCTTGGCCCTACAGGGTTTGGGAGGGGCCAACGTCCTGACTTTC.

The genes are TRBV6-1 and TRBJ1-2, with TRBD1 matching 7 bases. The J segment lost 0 bases and the V segment lost 2 bases, leaving 3 bases of the junction unmatched. This CDR3 is built from 15 residues. Germline values: CDR1 MNHNS, CDR2 SASEGT. CDR3 sequence (DNA): TGTGCCAGCAGTGAATGGACAGGCCCTAACTATGGCTACACCTTC. Translated, it gives CASSEWTGPNYGYTF.

The genes are TRBV24-1 and TRBJ2-1; 9 nucleotides line up with TRBD1. CDR3 length: 16 residues. Germline V lookup: CDR1 KGHDR, CDR2 SFDVKD. V gave up 3 bases and J gave up 4 bases; unmatched junction bases: 6. DNA of the CDR3: TGTGCCACCAGTGATAGAGGGACAGGGCGGTACAATGAGCAGTTCTTC. The encoded protein is CATSDRGTGRYNEQFF.

The chain links TRBV2 to TRBJ2-1, with D perhaps matching TRBD1 (6 bases). The CDR3 extends over 15 amino acids. Germline V gene lookup returns CDR1 SNHLY and CDR2 FYNNEI. Trimming took 4 bases from V and 7 from J, leaving 17 bases between them. The CDR3 is CASSVGQGNENEQFF. CDR3 sequence (DNA): TGTGCCAGCAGTGTGGGGCAGGGGAATGAAAATGAGCAGTTCTTC.

The rearrangement joins TRBV29-1 to TRBJ2-7; D is possibly TRBD1 (6 bases). V lost 6 bases and J lost 4, with 19 bases in between. Germline loops: CDR1 SQVTM, CDR2 ANQGSEA. This CDR3 comprises 14 residues. CDR3 nucleotide sequence: TGCAGCGTCGTTCTAATGGAACAGGGTTACGAGCAGTACTTC. Translation: CSVVLMEQGYEQYF.

This chain connects TRBV5-8 to TRBJ2-1, with a weak D call TRBD1 (5 bases). CDR3 length: 16 residues. The germline gives CDR1 SGHTS, CDR2 YDEGEE. Trimming took 2 bases from V and 5 from J, leaving 17 bases between them. The chain's CDR3 is CASSFPAGSINNEQFF. In DNA, the CDR3 is TGTGCCAGCAGCTTTCCGGCAGGGTCGATTAACAATGAGCAGTTCTTC.

The chain employs TRBV12-3 or TRBV12-4 and TRBJ1-5; D not resolved. This CDR3 region has 13 residues. V was clipped by 7 bases and J by 5 bases, with 12 bases between them. CDR3: CASTYVRDQPQHF. Here the CDR3 DNA reads TGTGCCAGCACTTACGTTAGAGATCAGCCCCAGCATTTT.

V is TRBV7-3 and J is TRBJ2-5; D call uncertain. Germline V gene sequence: CDR1 SGHTA, CDR2 FQGTGA. This CDR3 spans 15 amino acids. The V and J ends lost 4 bases and 1 base respectively, with 13 bases between them. The CDR3 nucleotides are TGTGCCAGCAGCTCCCGTGGCGGCCGCCAAGAGACCCAGTACTTC. It encodes CASSSRGGRQETQYF.

CDR3 residues: CASSERQGRVTYEQYF. CDR3 nucleotide sequence: TGTGCCAGCAGTGAAAGACAGGGTCGGGTTACTTACGAGCAGTACTTC. This chain connects TRBV6-1 to TRBJ2-7, with 7 bases matching TRBD1. Trimming removed 2 bases from V and 4 bases from J; junction bases left unmatched: 11. This CDR3 has 16 amino acids. Per germline, CDR1 MNHNS and CDR2 SASEGT.

This clone was recorded a few times. This sequence joins TRBV24-1 and TRBJ1-1; D gene ambiguous. The CDR3 is 12 amino acids. CDR1 and CDR2 (germline): KGHDR, SFDVKD. The V gene lost 5 bases and the J gene lost 8 bases, with 11 bases spanning the gap. CDR3 loop: CATSVAGYEAFF. CDR3 in DNA: TGTGCCACCAGTGTTGCGGGGTACGAAGCTTTCTTT.

The table lists this clone with a few counts. The rearrangement joins TRBV19 to TRBJ1-5; 7 nucleotides line up with TRBD1. The CDR3 is 15 amino acids. Per the germline V gene, CDR1 is LNHDA and CDR2 is SQIVND (reference sequence). The J segment lost 4 bases and the V segment lost 5 bases, leaving 8 bases of the junction unmatched. The CDR3 DNA reads as TGTGCCAGTAGTCCCAAGACAGGGAGGAATCAGCCCCAGCATTTT. It encodes CASSPKTGRNQPQHF.

J is TRBJ1-1 and V is TRBV6-5, with D unresolved. V lost 2 bases to trimming and J lost 1 base, with 8 bases between them. Germline loops: CDR1 MNHEY, CDR2 SVGAGI. CDR3 size: 14 residues. This CDR3 reads CASSYGLENTEAFF. CDR3 nucleotide sequence: TGTGCCAGCAGTTACGGACTAGAGAACACTGAAGCTTTCTTT.

The chain has TRBV5-1 and TRBJ2-1; 7 nucleotides match TRBD1. The CDR3 is made up of 15 amino acids. CDR1 and CDR2 (germline): SGHRS, YFSETQ. Trimming at V came to 6 bases and at J to 5 bases, leaving 11 bases not matched to a gene. The CDR3 spells CASNLIGTADNEQFF. The CDR3 DNA sequence: TGCGCCAGCAACCTAATCGGGACAGCCGACAATGAGCAGTTCTTC. Looking up the rest from reference TRBV5-1 and TRBJ2-1 gives the full variable domain: KAGVTQTPRYLIKTRGQQVTLSCSPISGHRSVSWYQQTPGQGLQFLFEYFSETQRNKGNFPGRFSGRQFSNSRSEMNVSTLELGDSALYLCASNLIGTADNEQFFGPGTRLTVL.

This clone was seen a single time. The rearrangement uses TRBV5-1 and TRBJ1-1; 7 bases agree with TRBD1. CDR3 length: 17 residues. Trimming at V came to 0 bases and at J to 4 bases, leaving 12 bases not matched to a gene. Germline loops: CDR1 SGHRS, CDR2 YFSETQ. The CDR3 spells CASSLDRGNTKGTEAFF. The CDR3 DNA sequence: TGCGCCAGCAGCTTGGACAGGGGCAATACTAAGGGCACTGAAGCTTTCTTT. The full variable domain, with the rest looked up from reference TRBV5-1 and TRBJ1-1, is KAGVTQTPRYLIKTRGQQVTLSCSPISGHRSVSWYQQTPGQGLQFLFEYFSETQRNKGNFPGRFSGRQFSNSRSEMNVSTLELGDSALYLCASSLDRGNTKGTEAFFGQGTRLTVV.

This clone appeared once. The chain has TRBV28 and TRBJ1-4, with D perhaps matching TRBD1 (5 bases). In germline, CDR1 is MDHEN, CDR2 SYDVKM. CDR3 length: 16 amino acids. V was cut by 6 bases and J by 1 base, with 15 bases left in between. The CDR3 nucleotides read TGTGCCAGCAGCGGATACTTGGGGGGAACTAATGAAAAACTGTTTTTT. Translation: CASSGYLGGTNEKLFF.